This T cell receptor beta chain originates from a study of OX40 agonist ivuxolimab in advanced cancers. Study overall: With a range of roughly 20 to 80, age averaged about 58 years, and around 83% were male. Patients achieving partial responses numbered three: one hepatocellular carcinoma case and two cutaneous melanoma cases. Study-level results: Low normalized T-cell clonal expansion was additionally recorded for some nonresponders.

Sequenced by immunoSEQ multiplex PCR; TCRdb stores in-frame clones only, minus some. The sample shows approximately 74,000 clones, 80% of them seen only once. V shed 3 bases and J shed 6 bases, with 11 bases lying between them. This CDR3 region has 13 residues. Germline CDR1 is KGHSH and CDR2 is LQKENI. As to this clone: Its target is not known.

This TCR derives from an adult with an advanced solid tumor such as melanoma, head and neck, liver or kidney cancer. The rearrangement uses TRBV18 and TRBJ1-2; D call uncertain. The specimen was CD4+ or CD8+ T cells sorted from blood, collected in a trial of the OX40 agonist ivuxolimab. The CDR3 DNA follows: TGTGCCAGCTCACCCGCTTTCGAGGATGGCTACACCTTC. Translated, it gives CASSPAFEDGYTF.